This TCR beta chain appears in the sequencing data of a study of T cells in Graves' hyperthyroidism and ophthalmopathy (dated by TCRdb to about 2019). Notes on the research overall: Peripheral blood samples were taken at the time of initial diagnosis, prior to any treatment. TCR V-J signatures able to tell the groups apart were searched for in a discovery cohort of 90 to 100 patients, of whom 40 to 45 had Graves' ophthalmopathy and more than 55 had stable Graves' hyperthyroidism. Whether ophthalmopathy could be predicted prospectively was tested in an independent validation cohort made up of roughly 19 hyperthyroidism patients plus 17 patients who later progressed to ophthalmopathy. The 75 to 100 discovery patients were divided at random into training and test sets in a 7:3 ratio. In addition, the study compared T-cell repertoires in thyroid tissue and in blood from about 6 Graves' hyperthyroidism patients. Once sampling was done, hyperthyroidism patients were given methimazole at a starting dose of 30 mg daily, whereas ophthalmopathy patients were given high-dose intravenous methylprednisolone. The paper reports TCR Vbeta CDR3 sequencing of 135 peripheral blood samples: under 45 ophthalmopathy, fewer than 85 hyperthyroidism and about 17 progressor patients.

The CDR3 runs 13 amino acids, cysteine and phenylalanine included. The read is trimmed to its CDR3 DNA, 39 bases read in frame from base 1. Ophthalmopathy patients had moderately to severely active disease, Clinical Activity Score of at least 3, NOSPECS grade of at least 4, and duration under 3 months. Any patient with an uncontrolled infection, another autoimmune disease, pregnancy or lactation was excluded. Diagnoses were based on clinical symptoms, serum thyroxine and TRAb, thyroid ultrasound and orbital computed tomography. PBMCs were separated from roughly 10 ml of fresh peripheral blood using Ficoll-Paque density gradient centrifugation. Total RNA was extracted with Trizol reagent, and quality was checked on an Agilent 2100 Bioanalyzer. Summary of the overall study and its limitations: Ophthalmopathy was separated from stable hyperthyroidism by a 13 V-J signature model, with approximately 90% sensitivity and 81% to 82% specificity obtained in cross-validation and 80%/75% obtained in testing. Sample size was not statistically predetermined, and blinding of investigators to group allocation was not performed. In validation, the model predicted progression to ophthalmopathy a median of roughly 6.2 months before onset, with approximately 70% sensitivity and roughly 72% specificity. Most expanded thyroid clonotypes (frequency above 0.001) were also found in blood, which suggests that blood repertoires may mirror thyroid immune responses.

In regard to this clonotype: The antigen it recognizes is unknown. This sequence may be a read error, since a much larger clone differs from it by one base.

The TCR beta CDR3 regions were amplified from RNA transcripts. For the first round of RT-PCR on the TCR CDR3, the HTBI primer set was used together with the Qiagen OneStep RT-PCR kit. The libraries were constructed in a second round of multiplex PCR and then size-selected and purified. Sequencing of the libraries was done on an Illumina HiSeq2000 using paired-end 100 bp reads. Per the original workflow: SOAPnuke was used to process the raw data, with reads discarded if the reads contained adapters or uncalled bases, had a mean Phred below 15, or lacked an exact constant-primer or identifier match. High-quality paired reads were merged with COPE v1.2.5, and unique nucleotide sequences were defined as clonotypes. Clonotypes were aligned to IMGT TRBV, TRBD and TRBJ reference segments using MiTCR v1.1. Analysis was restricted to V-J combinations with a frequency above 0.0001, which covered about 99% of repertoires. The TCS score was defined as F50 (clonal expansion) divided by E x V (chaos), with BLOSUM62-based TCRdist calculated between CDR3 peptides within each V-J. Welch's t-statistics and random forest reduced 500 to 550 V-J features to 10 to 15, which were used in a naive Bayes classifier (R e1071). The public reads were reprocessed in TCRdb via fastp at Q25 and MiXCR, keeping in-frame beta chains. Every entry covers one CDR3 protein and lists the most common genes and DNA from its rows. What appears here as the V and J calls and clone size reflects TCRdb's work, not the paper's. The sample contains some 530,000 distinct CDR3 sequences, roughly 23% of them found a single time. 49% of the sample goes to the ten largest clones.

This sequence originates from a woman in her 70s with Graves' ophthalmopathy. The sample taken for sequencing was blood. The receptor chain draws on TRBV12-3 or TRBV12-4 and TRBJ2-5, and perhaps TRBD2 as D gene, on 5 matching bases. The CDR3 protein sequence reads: CASSFWKRETQHF. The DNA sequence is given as TGTGCCAGCAGTTTTTGGAAGAGGGAGACCCAGCACTTC.